A selection of T cell receptor beta chains follows, all from one sample in a study of T cell responses to AZD1222 COVID-19 vaccine. Using immunoSEQ multiplex PCR, the repertoire was profiled, and TCRdb retains in-frame clones only, with some absent. The data show 150,000 or so clones, just over 90% seen once. The input for sequencing was peripheral blood, taken 28 days after the second AZD1222 dose. The receptors stem from an adult who received the AZD1222 COVID-19 vaccine. The CDR3 runs from the conserved cysteine through the conserved F or W. D genes are given only for firm matches. Part of the rows lack a size; the others show once, few, many or a class for expanded clones.

-	TRBV6-1	TRBJ1-2	TRBD1	TGTGCCAGCAGTGAACAGGGGGTTTCTGGCTACACCTTC	CASSEQGVSGYTF
-	TRBV6-6	TRBJ1-2	-	TGTGCCAGCAGTCACGACATAAGGCTTGACTATGGCTACACCTTC	CASSHDIRLDYGYTF
-	TRBV10-3	TRBJ1-2	-	TGTGCCATCAGTGAGCCGGACAGCCACCATGGCTACACCTTC	CAISEPDSHHGYTF
-	TRBV6-1	TRBJ2-3	TRBD2	TGTGCCAGCAGTGCGACTAGCGGGGGGCGGGGAGATACGCAGTATTTT	CASSATSGGRGDTQYF
-	TRBV3-1/TRBV3-2	TRBJ2-2	-	TGTGCCAGCAGCCAAGCGGGACCAAGAGGGGAGCTGTTTTTT	CASSQAGPRGELFF
once	TRBV7-8	TRBJ1-1	-	TGTGCCAGCAGGGTACAGGTGAACACTGAAGCTTTCTTT	CASRVQVNTEAFF
-	TRBV6-2/TRBV6-3	TRBJ1-2	-	TGTGCCAGCAGTTACGGTTGGACGGATGGCTACACCTTC	CASSYGWTDGYTF
-	TRBV12-3/TRBV12-4	TRBJ1-2	-	TGTGCCAGCAGTTTTGCCCCGGGCGAAGGCTACACCTTC	CASSFAPGEGYTF
-	TRBV11-2	TRBJ2-1	TRBD2	TGTGCCAGCAGCTCAAGACTAGCGGGGGTTCTCGGCTCCTACAATGAGCAGTTCTTC	CASSSRLAGVLGSYNEQFF
-	TRBV19	TRBJ1-1	-	TGTGCCAGTAGTGCCCAGGGGAAGAACACTGAAGCTTTCTTT	CASSAQGKNTEAFF
-	TRBV27	TRBJ1-2	-	TGTGCCAGCAGTTTATCCAGGGGAATGTATGGCTACACCTTC	CASSLSRGMYGYTF